The 17 T cell receptor beta chains reported below all come from one sample, sequenced in a study of regulatory T cells in long-lasting Graves disease. Time point of the sample: persistent/refractory GD, antithyroid drugs over 5 years with positive TRAb. Extracted PBMC RNA gave rise to the TCR library. Arm-PCR with iRepertoire HTBI primers amplified the CDR3 regions for these TCR beta libraries. TCRdb re-derived calls from the multiplex PCR reads in MiXCR, one entry per CDR3 protein. The profile shows 300,000 to 350,000 distinct CDR3 sequences, 15% to 20% of them singletons. Sample: peripheral blood mononuclear cells (PBMCs), taken when the disease was refractory, from a patient treated with antithyroid drugs. Receptors were obtained from a female donor with Graves disease.

This clonotype was counted between two and nine times. The chain has TRBV27 and TRBJ2-7, with 9 bases identical to TRBD1. CDR1 MNHEY and CDR2 SMNVEV come from the germline V gene (reference sequence). The CDR3 covers 14 residues. V dropped 3 bases and J dropped 3; count of bases not matched to a gene: 3. CDR3 in amino acids: CASSFTGGDYEQYF. The DNA of the CDR3 is TGTGCCAGCAGTTTCACAGGGGGCGACTACGAGCAGTACTTC.

With regard to this clonotype: Being one base from a much bigger clone, this may be a read error. This likely comes from a read error, as the CDR3 has no conserved phenylalanine or tryptophan at its end. V and J are TRBV2 and TRBJ2-5; D is undetermined. CDR3 length equals 14 residues. Germline CDR1 reads SNHLY; CDR2 reads FYNNEI. Trimming stripped 1 base from V and 4 bases from J, with 10 bases between. CDR3 in amino acids: CASSEGVGRETQYL. In DNA, the CDR3 is TGTGCCAGCAGTGAAGGGGTAGGGCGAGAGACCCAGTACCTC.

The rearrangement joins TRBV4-1 to TRBJ1-2, with D unresolved. The germline V gene has CDR1 MGHRA and CDR2 YSYEKL. This CDR3 is built from 14 residues. V lost 5 bases and J 8 bases, leaving 18 bases between the germline ends. The CDR3 here is CASSSVGEIGGYTF. CDR3 in DNA: TGCGCCAGCAGCTCAGTCGGGGAGATCGGGGGCTACACCTTC.

The J gene is TRBJ1-3, the V gene TRBV2, with D possibly being TRBD1 (5 bases). The germline V and J ends were trimmed by 0 bases and 2 bases, with 8 bases remaining between them. The CDR3 totals 15 residues. Germline CDR1 SNHLY, CDR2 FYNNEI. In nucleotides, the CDR3 is TGTGCCAGCAGTGAAGCTGGGGGTACTGGAAACACCATATATTTT. Its protein is CASSEAGGTGNTIYF. Filled out from reference TRBV2 and TRBJ1-3, the complete variable domain reads EPEVTQTPSHQVTQMGQEVILRCVPISNHLYFYWYRQILGQKVEFLVSFYNNEISEKSEIFDDQFSVERPDGSNFTLKIRSTKLEDSAMYFCASSEAGGTGNTIYFGEGSWLTVV.

This clonotype was counted at least ten times. CDR3 DNA sequence: TGTGCCAGCATCCCCCGGAGAAAAACTAGCGGGAGCCAGACCTACGAGCAGTACTTC. Residues: CASIPRRKTSGSQTYEQYF. The chain uses TRBV28 and TRBJ2-7, with 11 bases fitting TRBD2. Germline loops: CDR1 MDHEN, CDR2 SYDVKM. The ends lost 7 bases at V and 2 bases at J; junction bases unmatched: 19. CDR3 length equals 19 residues.

This clonotype was seen a few times. The chain links TRBV28 to TRBJ2-1; 12 positions agree with TRBD2. Per germline, CDR1 MDHEN and CDR2 SYDVKM. CDR3 length equals 13 residues. J gave up 16 bases and V 1 base, and 5 bases lay outside the gene matches. CDR3: CASSLSSGRASFF. DNA for the CDR3: TGTGCCAGCAGTTTATCTAGCGGGAGGGCCAGCTTCTTC.

This clonotype was seen ten or more times. The J gene is TRBJ2-5, the V gene TRBV28, with 9 bases matching TRBD1. The CDR3 runs to 15 residues. The J segment lost 5 bases and the V segment lost 5 bases, leaving 9 bases of the junction unmatched. The V gene's germline CDR1 is MDHEN and CDR2 SYDVKM. The CDR3 nucleotides read TGTGCCAGCAGTACCTATACAGGGGGCGTGGAGACCCAGTACTTC. This codes for CASSTYTGGVETQYF.

As to this clonotype: Relative to the germline gene, one junction end is altered; a read error may explain this. The chain has TRBV29-1 and TRBJ2-2; 7 bases map to TRBD1. This CDR3 has 13 amino acids. Germline assignment: CDR1 SQVTM and CDR2 ANQGSEA. The CDR3 bases are TGCAGCGGCAGGGGGTCCCCCACCGGGGAGCTGCTTTTT. Its protein product is CSGRGSPTGELLF.

DNA of the CDR3: TGCGCCAGCAGCTGGGGGACAGGGACCGCCGGGGAGCTGTTTTTT. Amino acids: CASSWGTGTAGELFF. The chain has TRBV5-1 and TRBJ2-2, with 9 bases fitting TRBD1. V trimming: 3 bases; J trimming: 6 bases; junction bases outside the gene matches: 6. The CDR3 is made up of 15 amino acids. Germline V gene lookup returns CDR1 SGHRS and CDR2 YFSETQ.

On this clonotype itself: No conserved phenylalanine or tryptophan is present at the end of the CDR3, so a read error is the likely explanation. The chain joins TRBV28 to TRBJ2-7, with 8 bases fitting TRBD1. The CDR3 runs to 14 residues. V trimming: 2 bases; J trimming: 3 bases; junction bases outside the gene matches: 3. Germline CDR1 and CDR2: MDHEN and SYDVKM. CDR3 DNA: TGTGCCAGCAGTTTACAGGGGGCGTTCTACGAGCAGTACCTC. This sequence encodes CASSLQGAFYEQYL.

This clonotype appeared many times. This chain links TRBV13 with TRBJ2-7, with 11 bases that match TRBD2. The CDR3 spans 15 residues. Trimming took 5 bases from V and 2 from J; bases not matched to a gene: 5. Germline-derived CDR1 and CDR2 are PRHDT and FYEKMQ (reference sequence). In DNA form, the CDR3 reads TGTGCCAGCAGCGTTAGCGGGAGGGGTACCTACGAGCAGTACTTC. This translates into CASSVSGRGTYEQYF.

This clonotype was picked up many times. The chain recombines TRBV27 with TRBJ2-5; 7 positions match TRBD1. CDR3 length: 14 amino acids. J was trimmed by 7 bases and V by 4 bases; bases with no gene match: 9. Germline CDR1 MNHEY, CDR2 SMNVEV (reference sequence). CDR3 sequence: CASSYGTDAGTQYF. The CDR3 DNA reads TGTGCCAGCAGTTACGGGACAGACGCAGGGACCCAGTACTTC.

This clonotype showed up many times. This rearrangement joins TRBV10-2 to TRBJ1-5; D gene unclear. Per germline, CDR1 WSHSY and CDR2 SAAADI. The germline V and J ends were trimmed by 2 bases and 3 bases, with 5 bases remaining between them. CDR3 length: 13 amino acids. The CDR3 spells CASSEGYNQPQHF. The CDR3 DNA reads as TGCGCCAGCAGTGAGGGTTACAATCAGCCCCAGCATTTT.

The J gene is TRBJ2-1, the V gene TRBV10-3; 16 nucleotides agree with TRBD2. Germline V lookup: CDR1 ENHRY, CDR2 SYGVKD. V dropped 6 bases and J dropped 8; count of bases not matched to a gene: 7. The CDR3 length is 16 residues. The DNA for the CDR3 is TGTGCCATCAGGGGGACTAGCGGGGGGGCAATCCATGAGCAGTTCTTC. Translation gives CAIRGTSGGAIHEQFF.

The chain is built from TRBV5-1 and TRBJ1-5; D uncertain. The CDR3 is made up of 12 amino acids. The germline V gene has CDR1 SGHRS and CDR2 YFSETQ. The V and J ends lost 8 bases and 1 base respectively, with 7 bases between them. The CDR3 nucleotides read TGCGCCAGTGAGCGGAGCAATCAGCCCCAGCATTTT. Protein product: CASERSNQPQHF.

The V gene is TRBV7-2, the J gene TRBJ2-1; 10 nucleotides line up with TRBD2. Per germline, CDR1 SGHTA and CDR2 FQGNSA. After removal of 3 bases from V and 7 bases from J, the junction contained 6 bases not matched to a gene. The CDR3 totals 15 residues. CDR3 amino acids: CASSFSAGGQNEQFF. The CDR3 coding sequence is TGTGCCAGCAGCTTTTCAGCGGGAGGGCAAAATGAGCAGTTCTTC. Full variable domain (outside the CDR3, taken from reference TRBV7-2 and TRBJ2-1): GAGVSQSPSNKVTEKGKDVELRCDPISGHTALYWYRQSLGQGLEFLIYFQGNSAPDKSGLPSDRFSAERTGGSVSTLTIQRTQQEDSAVYLCASSFSAGGQNEQFFGPGTRLTVL.

This clonotype has just a few counts. The chain is built from TRBV29-1 and TRBJ1-2; 8 nucleotides agree with TRBD1. This CDR3 contains 12 residues. The J segment lost 6 bases and the V segment lost 6 bases, leaving 6 bases of the junction unmatched. Germline V CDR1 and CDR2: SQVTM, ANQGSEA. CDR3 protein: CSVPGQGDGYTF. The CDR3 coding sequence is TGCAGCGTCCCCGGACAGGGTGATGGCTACACCTTC.